The 24 T cell receptor beta chains presented below share a single source sample, sequenced in a study of regulatory T cells in long-lasting Graves disease. Documented time point: newly diagnosed GD, antithyroid drugs for less than 3 months. Extracted RNA from PBMCs served as the source of the TCR library. Sequencing libraries for TCR beta were prepared with iRepertoire HTBI primers and Arm-PCR of CDR3 regions. A single record per CDR3 protein comes from TCRdb applying MiXCR to the multiplex PCR reads. The data show around 420,000 distinct CDR3 sequences, around a sixth seen once. The sequencing here drew on peripheral blood mononuclear cells (PBMCs), taken at new diagnosis, from a patient treated with antithyroid drugs. Receptor source: a female donor with Graves disease.

The chain recombines TRBV28 with TRBJ1-3; the D gene is possibly TRBD1 (6 bases). This CDR3 spans 16 amino acids. Trimming took 2 bases from V and 0 from J, leaving 11 bases between them. The germline CDR1 and CDR2 sequences are MDHEN and SYDVKM. The CDR3 DNA sequence: TGTGCCAGCAGTTTAGACAGGCATCTCTCTGGAAACACCATATATTTT. Translating it yields CASSLDRHLSGNTIYF.

This clonotype was counted ten times or more. V gene TRBV20-1 combines with J gene TRBJ1-6, with D tentatively TRBD1 (5 bases). Germline V gene sequence: CDR1 DFQATT, CDR2 SNEGSKA (reference sequence). Trimming stripped 0 bases from V and 8 bases from J, with 14 bases between. The CDR3 spans 15 residues. The CDR3 DNA reads as TGCAGTGCTAGAGAGGTTGGGGGGTGGGATTCACCCCTCCACTTT. The encoded protein is CSAREVGGWDSPLHF.

The gene calls are TRBV13 and TRBJ2-1, with 8 bases fitting TRBD2. Looked up from germline, CDR1 is PRHDT and CDR2 is FYEKMQ (reference sequence). The CDR3 runs 20 residues. The V segment lost 4 bases and the J segment 1 base; nucleotides outside the gene matches: 18. This CDR3 is CASSYTLSGSLSRSYNEQFF. The CDR3 DNA follows: TGTGCCAGCAGCTACACGCTAAGCGGGAGTTTATCTAGGTCCTACAATGAGCAGTTCTTC.

This clonotype occurred many times. V and J are TRBV20-1 and TRBJ1-5; D is undetermined. Per the germline V gene, CDR1 is DFQATT and CDR2 is SNEGSKA (reference sequence). The CDR3 extends over 9 amino acids. The CDR3 sequence is CIIQQPQHF. The CDR3 bases are TGCATTATTCAGCAGCCCCAGCATTTT.

The table lists this clonotype with a few counts. The gene calls are TRBV4-1 and TRBJ2-5; maybe TRBD2 (5 bases). Trimming took off 3 bases at V and 5 bases at J, with 19 bases between the two ends. The CDR3 has 16 residues. Germline loops: CDR1 MGHRA, CDR2 YSYEKL. CDR3 residues: CASSQGAVARGETQYF. The CDR3 DNA is TGCGCCAGCAGCCAGGGAGCTGTGGCCAGAGGGGAGACCCAGTACTTC.

This clonotype was seen ten or more times. The chain has TRBV11-2 and TRBJ2-6; no firm D call. The CDR3 has 15 residues. Germline V gives CDR1 SGHAT, CDR2 FQNNGV. Trimming took off 5 bases at V and 0 bases at J, with 8 bases between the two ends. The CDR3 protein is CASSPDISGANVLTF. The CDR3 DNA reads TGTGCCAGCAGCCCCGACATCTCTGGGGCCAACGTCCTGACTTTC.

Comment on this clonotype: A much bigger clone sits one base away, suggesting this may be a read error. The V and J genes are TRBV5-5 and TRBJ2-7; D is perhaps TRBD1 (5 bases). The CDR3 is made up of 13 amino acids. Germline V gene data show CDR1 as SGHKS and CDR2 as YYEKEE (reference sequence). CDR3 region: CDSSLVGPYEQYF. The CDR3 DNA sequence: TGTGACAGCAGCTTGGTGGGGCCCTACGAGCAGTACTTC.

This clonotype was detected ten times or more. This chain uses TRBV5-5 with TRBJ2-5; the D is unclear. CDR1 is SGHKS and CDR2 is YYEKEE in the germline V gene (reference sequence). The CDR3 is 15 residues long. With 0 bases removed from V and 5 bases from J, the gap between germline ends came to 14 bases. The CDR3: CASSLVGGLRETQYF. The CDR3 DNA sequence: TGTGCCAGCAGCTTGGTTGGCGGTCTCAGGGAGACCCAGTACTTC. Variable domain in full (rest from reference TRBV5-5 and TRBJ2-5): DAGVTQSPTHLIKTRGQQVTLRCSPISGHKSVSWYQQVLGQGPQFIFQYYEKEERGRGNFPDRFSARQFPNYSSELNVNALLLGDSALYLCASSLVGGLRETQYFGPGTRLLVL.

This clonotype was detected many times. V usage is TRBV29-1 and J usage is TRBJ1-1, with 10 bases aligning to TRBD1. The CDR3 totals 15 residues. The J segment lost 7 bases and the V segment lost 2 bases, leaving 10 bases of the junction unmatched. Germline values: CDR1 SQVTM, CDR2 ANQGSEA. In DNA form, the CDR3 reads TGCAGCGTTGAATTCATGGACAGGGGGGATCTTGAAGCTTTCTTT. Its protein product is CSVEFMDRGDLEAFF.

This clonotype was seen more than once but under ten times. The chain uses TRBV2 and TRBJ2-2; 14 bases map to TRBD2. Germline V CDR1 and CDR2: SNHLY, FYNNEI. This CDR3 comprises 15 residues. V trimming: 6 bases; J trimming: 6 bases; junction bases outside the gene matches: 3. The CDR3 DNA follows: TGTGCCAGCAGGTCGGGACTAGCGGGAGCCGGGGAGCTGTTTTTT. It is translated as CASRSGLAGAGELFF.

The table lists this clonotype with a count of one. This chain connects TRBV20-1 to TRBJ1-1; D is perhaps TRBD1 (6 bases). CDR3 length equals 15 residues. The germline V gene has CDR1 DFQATT and CDR2 SNEGSKA (reference sequence). With 1 base removed from V and 9 bases from J, the gap between germline ends came to 21 bases. CDR3 DNA sequence: TGCAGTGCTAGAGCTCAGTACCTTGGACAGAATAAAGCTTTCTTT. It specifies CSARAQYLGQNKAFF.

This clonotype was observed many times. The chain combines TRBV5-1 with TRBJ2-7, with D perhaps matching TRBD1 (5 bases). Between the trimmed V and J ends, which lost 4 bases and 3 bases, there was a span of 20 bases. Germline CDR1 reads SGHRS; CDR2 reads YFSETQ. CDR3 length equals 16 residues. CDR3 sequence: CASSVIIGQTYYEQYF. CDR3 bases: TGCGCCAGCAGCGTTATTATCGGACAAACATACTACGAGCAGTACTTC.

This clonotype was detected ten times or more. The chain recombines TRBV7-2 with TRBJ2-1; 8 positions agree with TRBD2. The CDR3 extends over 15 amino acids. With 1 base clipped from V and 11 bases from J, the junction kept 10 bases outside the gene matches. Germline V gene sequence: CDR1 SGHTA, CDR2 FQGNSA. The CDR3: CASSLDLAGSFKQFF. CDR3 nucleotide sequence: TGTGCCAGCAGCTTAGACCTAGCGGGCTCATTTAAGCAGTTCTTC.

This clonotype was observed many times. This chain joins TRBV28 and TRBJ2-7, with D possibly being TRBD2 (5 bases). Between the trimmed V and J ends, which lost 3 bases and 5 bases, there was a span of 17 bases. The CDR3 is made up of 15 amino acids. Germline V gives CDR1 MDHEN, CDR2 SYDVKM. In DNA form, the CDR3 reads TGTGCCAGCAGTTTGAGCGGCCTCGCGGTTAACGAGCAGTACTTC. Protein sequence: CASSLSGLAVNEQYF. The full variable domain, in which reference TRBV28 and TRBJ2-7 provide the parts outside the CDR3, is DVKVTQSSRYLVKRTGEKVFLECVQDMDHENMFWYRQDPGLGLRLIYFSYDVKMKEKGDIPEGYSVSREKKERFSLILESASTNQTSMYLCASSLSGLAVNEQYFGPGTRLTVT.

This clonotype was observed at least ten times. The genes are TRBV24-1 and TRBJ2-1; D is undetermined. The CDR3 loop spans 15 amino acids. Germline loops: CDR1 KGHDR, CDR2 SFDVKD. The V gene lost 4 bases and the J gene lost 2 bases, with 11 bases spanning the gap. Written as DNA, the CDR3 is TGTGCCACCAGTGACCCCCGGACGACCTACAATGAGCAGTTCTTC. As protein: CATSDPRTTYNEQFF.

With respect to this clonotype: A read error is possible here, since a much larger clone lies one base away. This chain connects TRBV4-1 to TRBJ1-6; D remains ambiguous. The CDR3 covers 15 residues. In germline, CDR1 is MGHRA, CDR2 YSYEKL. CDR3 loop: CASTRGPLGDSPPHF. The CDR3 nucleotides read TGCGCCAGCACACGAGGCCCCCTCGGAGATTCACCCCCCCACTTT.

This clonotype has a count of ten or more. CDR3 nucleotide sequence: TGCAGCGTCAACCGGGGCACTGAAGCTTTCTTT. This translates into CSVNRGTEAFF. This rearrangement joins TRBV29-1 to TRBJ1-1; D uncertain. Trimming removed 6 bases at V and 4 bases at J, with 9 bases between. In germline, CDR1 is SQVTM, CDR2 ANQGSEA. This CDR3 is 11 amino acids long.

The sample holds many counts of this clonotype. The CDR3 DNA is TGTGCCAGCAGGGCGACAGGGTTCACTGAAGCTTTCTTT. Amino acid sequence: CASRATGFTEAFF. The chain links TRBV12-3 or TRBV12-4 to TRBJ1-1; TRBD1 matches 7 bases. The J segment lost 4 bases and the V segment lost 6 bases, leaving 5 bases of the junction unmatched. The CDR3 runs 13 residues.

The genes are TRBV13 and TRBJ1-2, with 10 bases aligning to TRBD1. This CDR3 has 15 amino acids. J gave up 2 bases and V 6 bases, and 6 bases lay outside the gene matches. In germline, CDR1 is PRHDT, CDR2 FYEKMQ (reference sequence). The CDR3 DNA follows: TGTGCCAGCAGACTACGGGGACAGGGGAACTATGGCTACACCTTC. Amino acids: CASRLRGQGNYGYTF. The full variable domain, rest sourced from reference TRBV13 and TRBJ1-2, is AAGVIQSPRHLIKEKRETATLKCYPIPRHDTVYWYQQGPGQDPQFLISFYEKMQSDKGSIPDRFSAQQFSDYHSELNMSSLELGDSALYFCASRLRGQGNYGYTFGSGTRLTVV.

This clonotype has ten or more counts. CDR3 protein: CASSLGNIFYEQYF. DNA of the CDR3: TGTGCCAGCAGCTTGGGAAACATTTTCTACGAGCAGTACTTC. The chain is built from TRBV5-6 and TRBJ2-7; D is undetermined. Germline CDR1 reads SGHDT; CDR2 reads YYEEEE. CDR3 size: 14 residues. The ends were cut back, 0 bases at V and 3 bases at J, with 10 bases in the middle. Full variable domain (rest looked up from reference TRBV5-6 and TRBJ2-7): DAGVTQSPTHLIKTRGQQVTLRCSPKSGHDTVSWYQQALGQGPQFIFQYYEEEERQRGNFPDRFSGHQFPNYSSELNVNALLLGDSALYLCASSLGNIFYEQYFGPGTRLTVT.

The V and J genes are TRBV29-1 and TRBJ2-1; D ambiguous. This CDR3 is 15 amino acids long. Trimming stripped 7 bases from V and 2 bases from J, with 18 bases between. The germline V gene has CDR1 SQVTM and CDR2 ANQGSEA. This CDR3 reads CSAAPARATYNEQFF. In nucleotides, the CDR3 is TGCAGCGCTGCCCCCGCACGGGCGACCTACAATGAGCAGTTCTTC.

This sequence joins TRBV28 and TRBJ1-4; no clear D. The ends were cut back, 6 bases at V and 0 bases at J, with 11 bases in the middle. CDR1 is MDHEN, CDR2 SYDVKM, per germline. The CDR3 covers 15 residues. In DNA, the CDR3 is TGTGCCAGCAGGACTAAACGATCAACTAATGAAAAACTGTTTTTT. The encoded protein is CASRTKRSTNEKLFF.

At least ten counts were recorded for this clonotype. This sequence joins TRBV2 and TRBJ1-1; no clear D gene. The germline V gene encodes CDR1 SNHLY and CDR2 FYNNEI. This CDR3 region has 15 residues. The ends were cut back, 2 bases at V and 4 bases at J, with 14 bases in the middle. CDR3 residues: CASSERVGHGTEAFF. As DNA, the CDR3 is TGTGCCAGCAGTGAAAGGGTAGGGCATGGCACTGAAGCTTTCTTT.

V gene TRBV4-1 combines with J gene TRBJ2-3; maybe TRBD2 (6 bases). Germline lookup yields CDR1 MGHRA and CDR2 YSYEKL. CDR3 length: 16 amino acids. Trimming took off 1 base at V and 0 bases at J, with 11 bases between the two ends. The CDR3 sequence is CASSQGSGTSTDTQYF. CDR3 coding DNA: TGCGCCAGCAGCCAAGGGTCAGGGACTAGCACAGATACGCAGTATTTT.